The next 9 T cell receptor beta chains were all read from a single sample in a study of tumor and adjacent non-tumor tissue in lung cancer. This sample's RNA came from whole unsorted tissue. The library came from three nested PCR rounds adapted from ARM-PCR protocols. In TCRdb, the multiplex PCR reads were re-called with MiXCR into one record per CDR3 protein. The data contain about 66,000 distinct CDR3 sequences, around 73% of them singletons. What was sequenced was lung tumor tissue. These receptors were taken from a man aged 55-75 years with non-small cell lung cancer.

Ten or more counts support this clonotype. This chain links TRBV5-6 with TRBJ2-5, with D possibly being TRBD2 (6 bases). V gave up 4 bases and J gave up 1 base, with 11 bases separating them. Germline-derived CDR1 and CDR2 are SGHDT and YYEEEE. The CDR3 runs 14 residues. CDR3 nucleotide sequence: TGTGCCAGCAGCCCGGGACTGCGCCAAGAGACCCAGTACTTC. It encodes CASSPGLRQETQYF.

For this clonotype: A read error may produce the germline difference seen at one junction end. J is TRBJ1-5 and V is TRBV20-1; D gene ambiguous. The CDR3 spans 14 residues. Germline CDR1 reads DFQATT; CDR2 reads SNEGSKA (reference sequence). CDR3: CSVSLGGSSQPQHF. The CDR3 region has the DNA TGCAGTGTTAGCCTGGGTGGAAGCAGTCAGCCCCAGCATTTT.

In the case of this clonotype: With a much larger clone just one base away, this may be a read error. This sequence joins TRBV6-6 and TRBJ1-5; tentatively, D is TRBD1 (5 bases). V lost 2 bases to trimming and J lost 5 bases, with 19 bases between them. The germline CDR1 and CDR2 sequences are MNHNY and SVGAGI (reference sequence). CDR3 length: 17 amino acids. Here the CDR3 reads CASSYPPLGGADQPQHF. Written as DNA, the CDR3 is TGTGCCAGCAGTTACCCACCTTTGGGAGGGGCCGATCAGCCCCAGCATTTT.

This clonotype showed up many times. A read error is possible here, since a much larger clone lies one base away. V and J are TRBV11-3 and TRBJ1-1; the D gene is possibly TRBD1 (5 bases). Germline-derived CDR1 and CDR2 are SGHNT and YENEEA. The V end was cut by 1 base, the J end by 7 bases, with 13 bases between. CDR3 length: 14 residues. The CDR3 DNA is TGTGCCAGCAGCTTAGGAGGGGAGGGCAATGAAGCTTTCTTT. Translated, it gives CASSLGGEGNEAFF.

This clonotype was counted between two and nine times. It may be a read error: a sequence one base away is much more abundant. V usage is TRBV20-1 and J usage is TRBJ2-1; the D gene could be TRBD1 or TRBD2 (5 bases each). The germline V gene encodes CDR1 DFQATT and CDR2 SNEGSKA (reference sequence). The CDR3 length is 11 residues. This CDR3 is CSATILGPSVF. CDR3 nucleotide sequence: TGCAGTGCCACAATCTTGGGACCCTCAGTCTTC.

This sequence joins TRBV11-1 and TRBJ2-1; 7 bases are a match to TRBD2. This CDR3 comprises 16 residues. CDR1 is SGHAT, CDR2 FQDESV, per germline (reference sequence). The CDR3 nucleotides are TGTACAAGCAGCTTAGTGAGCGGGATCGGGGACAATGAGCAGTTCTTC. It codes for CTSSLVSGIGDNEQFF.

In this sample, this clonotype turned up a few times. The chain couples TRBV5-1 to TRBJ2-1, with TRBD2 identical over 13 bases. The CDR3 runs to 17 residues. The germline V gene has CDR1 SGHRS and CDR2 YFSETQ. Unmatched junction bases numbered 12, after V lost 5 bases and J lost 7 bases. CDR3 sequence reads: CASRKVWTSGSWNEQFF. The DNA for the CDR3 is TGCGCCAGCAGGAAAGTTTGGACTAGCGGGAGTTGGAATGAGCAGTTCTTC. The full variable domain, completed using reference TRBV5-1 and TRBJ2-1, is KAGVTQTPRYLIKTRGQQVTLSCSPISGHRSVSWYQQTPGQGLQFLFEYFSETQRNKGNFPGRFSGRQFSNSRSEMNVSTLELGDSALYLCASRKVWTSGSWNEQFFGPGTRLTVL.

The sample holds a few counts of this clonotype. The V call is TRBV2, the J call TRBJ2-1, with 9 bases identical to TRBD1. This CDR3 has 15 residues. Trimming removed 3 bases from V and 7 bases from J; junction bases left unmatched: 7. CDR1 and CDR2 (germline): SNHLY, FYNNEI. The CDR3 DNA is TGTGCCAGCAGTGACTTGACAGGGGGGGGAAATGAGCAGTTCTTC. Its translation is CASSDLTGGGNEQFF.

About this clonotype itself: A read error may account for a junction end that differs from germline. The V and J genes are TRBV2 and TRBJ2-3; 7 bases are a match to TRBD1. Germline-derived CDR1 and CDR2 are SNHLY and FYNNEI. The CDR3 is made up of 16 amino acids. CDR3 in DNA: TGTGCCAGCAGAGGATGGGCCCAGGGGGTCGCAGATACGCGGTATTTT. This sequence encodes CASRGWAQGVADTRYF. Using reference TRBV2 and TRBJ2-3 for the parts outside the CDR3, the full variable domain is EPEVTQTPSHQVTQMGQEVILRCVPISNHLYFYWYRQILGQKVEFLVSFYNNEISEKSEIFDDQFSVERPDGSNFTLKIRSTKLEDSAMYFCASRGWAQGVADTRYFGPGTRLTVL.